This entry lists 30 T cell receptor beta chains sequenced from one sample in a study of T cells in Graves' hyperthyroidism and ophthalmopathy (dated 2019 in TCRdb). The library was prepared using multiplex PCR. Reads for this sample came from an Illumina HiSeq 2000. Amplification of TCR beta CDR3 regions was carried out from RNA transcripts. For the first round of RT-PCR on the TCR CDR3, the HTBI primer set was used together with the Qiagen OneStep RT-PCR kit. The raw public data were reprocessed by TCRdb itself: fastp quality trimming at Q25, MiXCR clonotype calling, in-frame beta chains only. Each CDR3 protein appears once, grouped with its most common genes and DNA. The sample contains some 650,000 distinct CDR3 sequences, about 16% of them found a single time. The top ten constitute less than 3.5% of the sample. The sequenced sample consisted of blood. The receptors were sampled from a woman in her thirties or forties with Graves' ophthalmopathy.

The table lists this clonotype with many counts. The chain combines TRBV12-3 or TRBV12-4 with TRBJ1-4; no clear D. CDR3 length: 12 amino acids. With 6 bases removed from V and 11 bases from J, the gap between germline ends came to 13 bases. The CDR3 loop reads CASSHPKEKLFF. As DNA, the CDR3 is TGTGCCAGCAGCCACCCTAAGGAGAAACTGTTTTTT.

This chain links TRBV19 with TRBJ1-2; 9 positions match TRBD1. CDR1 is LNHDA, CDR2 SQIVND, per germline (reference sequence). J lost 7 bases, V lost 9 bases, and 12 bases had no gene match. The CDR3 runs to 14 residues. CDR3 bases: TGTGCCAGCGTAAGACAGGGGGTTTCGAGTGGCTACACCTTC. Protein: CASVRQGVSSGYTF.

Of note for this clonotype: This CDR3 fails to terminate in the conserved phenylalanine or tryptophan, so it likely reflects a read error. The V call is TRBV3-1, the J call TRBJ1-1, with D perhaps TRBD1 (5 bases). This CDR3 is 15 amino acids long. Germline CDR1 LGHDT, CDR2 YNNKEL (reference sequence). Trimming removed 1 base at V and 3 bases at J, with 12 bases between. CDR3 in DNA: TGTGCCAGCAGCCAAGTTAATCGGGGGTACACTGAAGCTTTCTCT. Amino acid sequence: CASSQVNRGYTEAFS.

This clonotype came up a few times. The V and J genes are TRBV4-1 and TRBJ1-4; D remains ambiguous. The germline V and J ends were trimmed by 5 bases and 0 bases, with 16 bases remaining between them. The germline CDR1 and CDR2 sequences are MGHRA and YSYEKL. The CDR3 covers 17 residues. CDR3 residues: CASSSPPGWATNEKLFF. The CDR3 DNA is TGCGCCAGCAGCTCCCCCCCGGGATGGGCAACTAATGAAAAACTGTTTTTT.

This clonotype appeared a few times. The chain combines TRBV4-2 with TRBJ2-3; tentatively, D is TRBD1 (5 bases). Germline-derived CDR1 and CDR2 are LGHNA and YNFKEQ. The CDR3 is 16 amino acids. V lost 3 bases and J lost 4, with 17 bases in between. CDR3 loop: CASSQVGQGTADTQYF. The CDR3 DNA reads as TGTGCCAGCAGCCAGGTGGGGCAGGGAACTGCAGATACGCAGTATTTT.

Ten or more counts support this clonotype. CDR3 sequence (DNA): TGCAGTGCCCCCTGGGGGGGATCAGAGACCCAGTACTTC. It yields the protein CSAPWGGSETQYF. The chain is built from TRBV20-1 and TRBJ2-5; 7 bases map to TRBD2. Germline CDR1 reads DFQATT; CDR2 reads SNEGSKA (reference sequence). With V trimmed by 6 bases and J by 4 bases, 8 bases remained unmatched. The CDR3 has 13 residues.

This clonotype was seen more than once but under ten times. DNA of the CDR3: TGCGCCAGCAGGATAGACACTAACCTGGCAGATACGCAGTATTTT. It encodes CASRIDTNLADTQYF. The chain combines TRBV5-1 with TRBJ2-3, with no clear D. The CDR3 spans 15 residues. Per the germline V gene, CDR1 is SGHRS and CDR2 is YFSETQ. The V gene lost 5 bases and the J gene lost 4 bases, with 17 bases spanning the gap.

This clonotype was counted at least ten times. The chain is built from TRBV2 and TRBJ2-5; D possibly corresponds to TRBD1 (5 bases). The CDR3 extends over 15 amino acids. Germline V gene sequence: CDR1 SNHLY, CDR2 FYNNEI. Trimming pared 5 bases from V and 0 bases from J, leaving 13 bases between. CDR3 coding DNA: TGTGCCAGCAGTCAATCGACAGTCTACCAAGAGACCCAGTACTTC. This codes for CASSQSTVYQETQYF.

This clonotype has a count of ten or more. The chain carries TRBV5-1 and TRBJ2-2, with a tentative D call TRBD1 (6 bases). V lost 6 bases and J lost 7, with 16 bases in between. Germline loops: CDR1 SGHRS, CDR2 YFSETQ. The CDR3 has 14 amino acids. The CDR3 nucleotides are TGCGCCAGCACCAAACAGGGAATAAACGGGGAGCTGTTTTTT. As protein: CASTKQGINGELFF.

This clonotype was picked up a small number of times. The chain couples TRBV28 to TRBJ1-5; D is uncertain. V lost 2 bases to trimming and J lost 0 bases, with 14 bases between them. The V gene's germline CDR1 is MDHEN and CDR2 SYDVKM. This CDR3 contains 17 residues. The CDR3 bases are TGTGCCAGCAGTTTAATAGCATCGGGCTATAGCAATCAGCCCCAGCATTTT. This encodes CASSLIASGYSNQPQHF.

This clonotype was seen at least ten times. This chain links TRBV28 with TRBJ1-1; D unresolved. Germline CDR1 is MDHEN and CDR2 is SYDVKM. Deletions cut 6 bases from V and 5 bases from J, with 13 bases between. The CDR3 loop spans 13 amino acids. The CDR3 region is CASRTAGRTEAFF. The CDR3 nucleotides are TGTGCCAGCAGAACAGCCGGAAGGACTGAAGCTTTCTTT.

In this sample, this clonotype turned up a few times. The chain employs TRBV7-9 and TRBJ2-7, with a tentative D call TRBD1 (7 bases). The germline V gene has CDR1 SEHNR and CDR2 FQNEAQ (reference sequence). With 5 bases removed from V and 6 bases from J, the gap between germline ends came to 23 bases. This CDR3 has 16 amino acids. This CDR3 is CASSQPVGPGGTEQYF. The CDR3 DNA is TGTGCCAGCAGCCAGCCCGTGGGGCCAGGGGGGACCGAGCAGTACTTC. The variable domain in full, completed from reference TRBV7-9 and TRBJ2-7, reads DTGVSQNPRHKITKRGQNVTFRCDPISEHNRLYWYRQTLGQGPEFLTYFQNEAQLEKSRLLSDRFSAERPKGSFSTLEIQRTEQGDSAMYLCASSQPVGPGGTEQYFGPGTRLTVT.

Many counts were recorded for this clonotype. The chain recombines TRBV11-3 with TRBJ2-5; weak D call: TRBD2 (5 bases). Trimming left V 1 base short and J 5 bases short, with 20 bases between. There are 17 residues in the CDR3. Germline loops: CDR1 SGHNT, CDR2 YENEEA. The CDR3 DNA reads as TGTGCCAGCAGCTTAGGGTCAAGATTCGGGTCGGGGGAGACCCAGTACTTC. Its translation is CASSLGSRFGSGETQYF.

This clonotype appeared a few times. This chain connects TRBV19 to TRBJ1-2; tentatively, D is TRBD1 (5 bases). The CDR3 is 13 residues long. The V and J ends lost 3 bases and 4 bases respectively, with 9 bases between them. The germline V gene encodes CDR1 LNHDA and CDR2 SQIVND (reference sequence). The CDR3, as DNA: TGTGCCAGTAGTATTAAGGGGCGCTATGGCTACACCTTC. Its protein is CASSIKGRYGYTF.

This clonotype was recorded at least ten times. CDR3 coding DNA: TGTGCCACCAGCAGAGAGCTAGTAGAGACCCAGTACTTC. The encoded protein is CATSRELVETQYF. V usage is TRBV15 and J usage is TRBJ2-5; no clear D. Germline V gene sequence: CDR1 LNHNV, CDR2 YYDKDF (reference sequence). The CDR3 contains 13 residues. Trimming took 0 bases from V and 4 from J, leaving 6 bases between them.

This clonotype was observed many times. The chain carries TRBV7-2 and TRBJ2-7, with 7 bases matching TRBD2. CDR1 is SGHTA, CDR2 FQGNSA, per germline. V dropped 2 bases and J dropped 3; count of bases not matched to a gene: 4. The CDR3 consists of 14 residues. The CDR3: CASSLNSGFYEQYF. The DNA for the CDR3 is TGTGCCAGCAGCTTAAATAGCGGGTTCTACGAGCAGTACTTC.

This clonotype was counted many times. V usage is TRBV7-3 and J usage is TRBJ2-5; TRBD2 matches at 7 bases. Germline V gene sequence: CDR1 SGHTA, CDR2 FQGTGA. The CDR3 extends over 14 amino acids. V shed 6 bases and J 9 bases; nucleotides not matched to a gene: 13. CDR3 DNA: TGTGCCAGCAGTTTCAACGGGGGGTCGGAGGCCCAGTACTTC. Translated, it gives CASSFNGGSEAQYF.

The rearrangement uses TRBV12-3 or TRBV12-4 and TRBJ2-7; D is undetermined. This CDR3 is built from 14 residues. Trimming stripped 3 bases from V and 0 bases from J, with 9 bases between. The CDR3 DNA sequence: TGTGCCAGCAGTTTGCCCGTTAGCTCCTACGAGCAGTACTTC. Amino acid sequence: CASSLPVSSYEQYF.

V and J are TRBV15 and TRBJ2-1; D is unresolved. Per the germline V gene, CDR1 is LNHNV and CDR2 is YYDKDF (reference sequence). The CDR3 consists of 16 residues. Trimming removed 3 bases from V and 0 bases from J, with 12 bases in between. The CDR3 loop reads CATSSFVGGSYNEQFF. In DNA, the CDR3 is TGTGCCACCAGCAGCTTCGTTGGTGGCTCCTACAATGAGCAGTTCTTC.

V and J are TRBV4-2 and TRBJ2-5; 10 bases line up with TRBD2. V shed 0 bases, J shed 5 bases, and the junction held 12 bases outside the gene matches. This CDR3 contains 18 residues. CDR1 LGHNA and CDR2 YNFKEQ come from the germline V gene. DNA of the CDR3: TGTGCCAGCAGCCAAGATTACGGAGCGGGGGGGCTAGTTGAGACCCAGTACTTC. Amino acid sequence: CASSQDYGAGGLVETQYF.

This chain links TRBV28 with TRBJ1-1, with no clear D. The germline gives CDR1 MDHEN, CDR2 SYDVKM. This CDR3 region has 15 residues. Trimming cost V 2 bases and J 3 bases, with 13 bases left between them. The CDR3 region is CASSLPRSWDTEAFF. DNA for the CDR3: TGTGCCAGCAGTTTACCCAGGTCTTGGGACACTGAAGCTTTCTTT.

This clonotype was seen at least ten times. The chain employs TRBV2 and TRBJ2-7, with TRBD1 matching over 7 bases. Trimming took 4 bases from V and 4 from J; bases not matched to a gene: 7. The CDR3 runs 14 residues. Germline CDR1 is SNHLY and CDR2 is FYNNEI. The CDR3 sequence: CASSAGTALYEQYF. The CDR3 nucleotides read TGTGCCAGCAGTGCCGGGACAGCACTTTACGAGCAGTACTTC.

This clonotype was counted ten times or more. The J gene is TRBJ2-1, the V gene TRBV30; maybe TRBD2 (5 bases). The germline V gene has CDR1 GTSNPN and CDR2 SVGIG (reference sequence). There are 13 residues in the CDR3. V dropped 0 bases and J dropped 5 bases, with 8 bases sitting between them. The CDR3 DNA follows: TGTGCCTGGAGTGTTGAGGGCGACAATGAGCAGTTCTTC. This gives the protein CAWSVEGDNEQFF.

The sample holds a few counts of this clonotype. This chain links TRBV5-1 with TRBJ2-1; D tentatively fits TRBD1 or TRBD2 (6 bases each). This CDR3 is 15 amino acids long. Germline V gene lookup returns CDR1 SGHRS and CDR2 YFSETQ. The V gene lost 0 bases and the J gene lost 4 bases, with 11 bases spanning the gap. Here the CDR3 reads CASSLEGGLYNEQFF. The CDR3 bases are TGCGCCAGCAGCTTGGAGGGGGGACTTTACAATGAGCAGTTCTTC.

The chain recombines TRBV30 with TRBJ2-1, with D possibly TRBD1 on 6 matching bases. The length of the CDR3 is 15 residues. Per germline, CDR1 GTSNPN and CDR2 SVGIG (reference sequence). Trimming shortened V by 3 bases and J by 5 bases, and 17 bases separated the two germline ends. The CDR3: CAWRASGHANNEQFF. The CDR3 DNA is TGTGCCTGGAGAGCCTCGGGACATGCCAACAATGAGCAGTTCTTC.

Ten or more counts support this clonotype. The V call is TRBV6-1, the J call TRBJ1-2, with D perhaps TRBD1 (6 bases). Germline V gene lookup returns CDR1 MNHNS and CDR2 SASEGT. V was cut by 5 bases and J by 8 bases, with 18 bases left in between. The CDR3 has 14 amino acids. CDR3 DNA: TGTGCCAGCAGTCCCATGGGGGGCGCAGAGGGCTACACCTTC. Translated, it gives CASSPMGGAEGYTF.

This clonotype has a count of ten or more. The genes are TRBV28 and TRBJ1-4; D call uncertain. This CDR3 is built from 12 residues. V lost 4 bases and J lost 7, with 7 bases in between. Germline CDR1 is MDHEN and CDR2 is SYDVKM. The CDR3 reads CASSSVGEKLFF. CDR3 DNA sequence: TGTGCCAGCAGTTCCGTGGGTGAAAAACTGTTTTTT.

This clonotype was seen at least ten times. The chain carries TRBV18 and TRBJ2-7; no definite D call. The CDR3 length is 13 residues. From germline, CDR1 is KGHSH and CDR2 LQKENI. Trimming shortened V by 3 bases and J by 4 bases, and 10 bases separated the two germline ends. The CDR3 region is CASSPAQYYEQYF. The CDR3, as DNA: TGTGCCAGCTCACCGGCACAGTATTACGAGCAGTACTTC.

This clonotype was detected ten times or more. This sequence joins TRBV9 and TRBJ2-5; TRBD2 aligns across 11 bases. CDR1 is SGDLS and CDR2 is YYNGEE in the germline V gene. The CDR3 totals 16 residues. V was pared by 0 bases and J by 3 bases, with 4 bases of the junction left unmatched. CDR3 in DNA: TGTGCCAGCAGCGTAGAGACTAGCGGGATTGAAGAGACCCAGTACTTC. Protein product: CASSVETSGIEETQYF.

This clonotype showed up just a few times. The chain couples TRBV12-3 or TRBV12-4 to TRBJ1-4, with TRBD1 identical over 7 bases. Unmatched junction bases numbered 11, after V lost 8 bases and J lost 8 bases. This CDR3 has 14 amino acids. DNA of the CDR3: TGTGCCAGCGGATCCGGGACAGAGGGGGAAAAACTGTTTTTT. Translating it yields CASGSGTEGEKLFF.